The text below deals with one T cell receptor (beta chain). The clone's antigen remains unknown. Base qualities are not at hand, and no much larger clone is one base apart. The data stem from a study of blood T cell repertoires in COVID-19 (TCRdb year 2020). With regard to the full study: The collaborator samples originated in the United States, Italy and Spain and spanned the acute and convalescent phases of COVID-19. The material from the prospective study consisted of cDNA or gDNA derived from T cells, B-cell-depleted T cells, or PBMCs. Subjects who had been exposed to COVID-19, were actively infected with it, or had recovered from it provided the deeply sampled blood TCRbeta repertoires that made up the dataset. The repertoires were released in a freely available public database intended as a resource for research on the immune response to SARS-CoV-2. Samples came from the ongoing ImmuneRACE study (first 160 participants) plus 1,254 subjects from 6 global collaborators. Nearly every sample came with metadata listing a de-identified subject ID, COVID-19 status, age in years and sex. Where HLA class I and class II types were available, the types were taken from metadata supplied by the sample provider, not from assay-based typing. What the study reported, not specific to this receptor: Clinical and demographic metadata were provided uncurated, with the amount varying by source and participant.

CDR1 SGHRS and CDR2 YFSETQ were looked up in the germline V gene. The CDR3 spans 14 residues, from the cysteine through the phenylalanine. The kept DNA is CDR3 alone, 42 bases in frame from the first base. V and J are truncated by 3 bases and 5 bases respectively, leaving an intervening sequence of 14 bases. TCRbeta CDR3 regions were amplified from genomic DNA using the immunoSEQ Assay, a bias-controlled multiplex PCR. The study's own analysis went as follows. The number of nucleated cells in each sample was estimated by amplification of reference gene primers within the assay. To quantify the absolute abundance of each unique TCRbeta CDR3 rearrangement, sequence reads were collapsed and filtered. For each sample, productive Simpson clonality was calculated as the square root of Simpson's diversity index across productive rearrangements. TCRdb holds this immuneACCESS table with in-frame rearrangements only. Some clones are missing; in checked studies, unresolved V genes explain under half, and the rest has no known cause. From that table come the V and J calls and clone size; the DNA was used to work out D and trimming. A total of around 150,000 clones appear in this sample, approximately 81% of them only once. The biggest ten clones account for roughly 8% of the sample.

One collaborating source in Seattle enrolled patients while the patients were actively infected and followed the patients over time throughout the course of disease. The collaborating institutions used their own protocols to collect whole blood in K2EDTA tubes. For TCRbeta analysis, collaborators shipped samples in one of three forms: frozen whole blood, isolated PBMCs, or DNA extracted from either of those sample types. The V gene is TRBV5-1 and the J gene is TRBJ1-1, and TRBD1 may be the D gene, going by 6 matching bases. The sample comprised peripheral blood. This receptor was identified in a woman in her fifties or sixties with COVID-19, enrolled during active disease. The base sequence is TGCGCCAGCAGCTCACAGGGTAGGAGTACTGAAGCTTTCTTT. Its translation reads: CASSSQGRSTEAFF.